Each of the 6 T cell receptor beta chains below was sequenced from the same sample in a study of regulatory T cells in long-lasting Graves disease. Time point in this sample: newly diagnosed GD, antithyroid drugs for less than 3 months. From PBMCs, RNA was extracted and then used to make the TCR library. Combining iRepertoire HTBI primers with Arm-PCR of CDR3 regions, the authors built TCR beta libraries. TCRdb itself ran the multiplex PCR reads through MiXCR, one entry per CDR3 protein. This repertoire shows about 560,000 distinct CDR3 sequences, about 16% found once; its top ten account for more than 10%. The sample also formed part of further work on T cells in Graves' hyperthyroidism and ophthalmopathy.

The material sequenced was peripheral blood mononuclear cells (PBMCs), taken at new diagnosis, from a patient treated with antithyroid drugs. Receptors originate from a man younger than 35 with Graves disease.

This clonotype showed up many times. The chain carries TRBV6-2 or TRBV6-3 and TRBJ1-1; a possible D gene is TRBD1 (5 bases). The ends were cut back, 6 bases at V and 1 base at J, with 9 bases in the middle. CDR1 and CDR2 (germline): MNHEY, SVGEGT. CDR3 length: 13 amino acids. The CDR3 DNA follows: TGTGCCAGCAGCTTTGACAGGAACACTGAAGCTTTCTTT. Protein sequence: CASSFDRNTEAFF.

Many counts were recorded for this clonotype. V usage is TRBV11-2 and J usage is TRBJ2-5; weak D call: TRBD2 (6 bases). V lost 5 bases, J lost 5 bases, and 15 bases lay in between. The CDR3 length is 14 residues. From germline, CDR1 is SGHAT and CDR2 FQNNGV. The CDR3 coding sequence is TGTGCCAGCAGCACTACATTAGCGGCGGAGACCCAGTACTTC. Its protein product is CASSTTLAAETQYF.

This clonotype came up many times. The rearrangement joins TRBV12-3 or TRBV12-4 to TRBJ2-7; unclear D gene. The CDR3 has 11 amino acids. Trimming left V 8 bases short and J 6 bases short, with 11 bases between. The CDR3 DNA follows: TGTGCCAGCGGTCGATCCGCCGAGCAGTACTTC. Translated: CASGRSAEQYF.

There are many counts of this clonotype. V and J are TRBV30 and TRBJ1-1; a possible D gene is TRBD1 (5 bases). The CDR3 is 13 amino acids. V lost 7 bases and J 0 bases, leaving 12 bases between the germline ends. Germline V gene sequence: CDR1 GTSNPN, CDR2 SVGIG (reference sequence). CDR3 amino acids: CASFRQMNTEAFF. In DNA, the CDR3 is TGTGCCTCCTTCCGACAGATGAACACTGAAGCTTTCTTT. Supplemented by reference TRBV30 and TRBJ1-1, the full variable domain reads SQTIHQWPATLVQPVGSPLSLECTVEGTSNPNLYWYRQAAGRGLQLLFYSVGIGQISSEVPQNLSASRPQDRQFILSSKKLLLSDSGFYLCASFRQMNTEAFFGQGTRLTVV.

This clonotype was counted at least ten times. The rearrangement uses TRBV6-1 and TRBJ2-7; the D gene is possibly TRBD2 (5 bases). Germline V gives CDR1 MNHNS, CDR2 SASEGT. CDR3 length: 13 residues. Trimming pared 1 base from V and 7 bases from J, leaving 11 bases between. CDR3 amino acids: CASSEVNTGEQYF. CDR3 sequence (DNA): TGTGCCAGCAGTGAAGTTAATACGGGGGAGCAGTACTTC.

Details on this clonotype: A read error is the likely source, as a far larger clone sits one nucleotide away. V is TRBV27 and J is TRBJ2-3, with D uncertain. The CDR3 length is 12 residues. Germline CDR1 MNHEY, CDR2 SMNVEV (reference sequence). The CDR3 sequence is CGSSPHTDTQYF. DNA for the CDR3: TGTGGCAGCAGTCCTCACACAGATACGCAGTATTTT.